This TCR beta chain was captured by sequencing in a study of T cells in tumors after PD-1 blockade. The CDR3 totals 16 residues. CDR1 is MNHNS, CDR2 SASEGT, per germline. The V gene end was trimmed by 4 bases and the J gene end by 4 bases; junction bases not matched to a gene: 10. Generated by immunoSEQ multiplex PCR, the TCRdb table keeps only in-frame clones and is missing some. Here the sample spans 40,000 to 55,000 clones, approximately 75% being singletons. Here the sequenced sample was PBMCs, taken before anti-PD-1 treatment. This TCR derives from a human donor with basal cell carcinoma. This sequence joins TRBV6-1 and TRBJ2-1; TRBD1 aligns across 7 bases. The CDR3 DNA follows: TGTGCCAGCAGTGGTATGGGACAGAAGATATACAATGAGCAGTTCTTC. It is translated as CASSGMGQKIYNEQFF.